This T cell receptor beta chain was obtained from a study of T cell repertoires in cytomegalovirus infection. CDR3 length equals 14 residues. CDR1 SEHNR and CDR2 FQNEAQ come from the germline V gene (reference sequence). Deletions cut 5 bases from V and 2 bases from J, with 11 bases between. MiXCR, run by TCRdb on the reads, gives a single entry per CDR3 protein. Of fewer than 350,000 distinct CDR3 sequences in the sample, 8% to 9.5% were seen once. This clonotype was detected ten times or more. What it binds is not known. Overall study findings and caveats: Cumulative frequency of public TCR beta families picked out carriers of CMV plus the relevant HLA. The ex vivo response was dominated by HLA-C-restricted CMV-specific TCR beta clonotypes.

The origin of this receptor is a human donor in good health (CMV status not recorded). Some clones in this sample may be carry-over from other donors' samples. This chain connects TRBV7-9 to TRBJ2-3, with a possible D match to TRBD2 (7 bases). Sequencing was done on a sample of PBMCs. CDR3 sequence: CASSDRGATDTQYF. The CDR3 region has the DNA TGTGCCAGCAGCGACCGGGGGGCCACAGATACGCAGTATTTT.